A selection of T cell receptor beta chains follows, all from one sample in a study of CD8 T cells in Susac syndrome. MiXCR was run by TCRdb on the immunoSEQ multiplex PCR reads, yielding one entry per CDR3 protein. The table lists approximately 190,000 distinct CDR3 sequences, over 90% of them singletons. The material sequenced was CD8+ T cells from PBMCs. These receptors all stem from a human donor with Susac syndrome. Each CDR3 is given with its conserved first and last residue. The order of the fields is V gene, CDR3 protein.

TRBV25-1,CASSDPRTGFETQYF
TRBV29-1,CSVEAGREASSYEQYF
TRBV7-9,CAISGTGSAEQYF
TRBV15,CATGQGRDQPQHF
TRBV11-2,CASSPDRASLSEAFF
TRBV27,CASSFPGYTDTQYF
TRBV4-1,CASSQDFQGAGGYTF
TRBV25-1,CASFSLGELFF
TRBV9,CASSVSSGGSYEQYF
TRBV3-1,CASSQDLKGEQYF
TRBV19,CASSDGEREVDIQYF
TRBV23-1,CASSQSAEGELFF
TRBV10-3,CAISETDSAKNIQYF
TRBV7-8,CASSRTVYYGYTF
TRBV6-4,CASSPEINQPQHF
TRBV5-1,CASRFVGVDYGYTF
TRBV4-1,CASSQRGGSNTGELFF
TRBV5-1,CASSLVPSGRSNEQFF
TRBV6-5,CAGGARGANVLTF
TRBV11-2,CASSLVGQGGTQYF
TRBV4-1,CASSQVLLAAYEQYF
TRBV13,CASSLGGGGLEETQYF
TRBV7-2,CASVSDTQYF
TRBV5-1,CASSWKDRGEGYTF
TRBV4-1,CASSQQGTLNTEAFF
TRBV13,CASSASSPTGDSYEQYF
TRBV29-1,CSVEGASPWDEQYF
TRBV19,CASSLRTKDTQYF